This TCR beta chain was identified during a study of blood T cell repertoires in COVID-19. The table came from immunoSEQ multiplex PCR; TCRdb's copy has only in-frame clones and leaves some out. Of hundreds of thousands of clones in the sample, around 88% were seen once. Which cohort a participant joined came from the clinical history participants gave. All recovered Cohort 3 donors got two negative PCRs, got clearance, or saw symptom resolution. Germline V CDR1 and CDR2: LNHDA, SQIVND (reference sequence). The CDR3 has 15 amino acids. Trimming at V came to 9 bases and at J to 6 bases, leaving 11 bases not matched to a gene.

The chain uses TRBV19 and TRBJ1-5, with 10 bases fitting TRBD1. The clonotype comes from a woman aged 35 to 49 who had recovered from COVID-19. Sequenced sample: PBMCs or T cells enriched from blood (not recorded which). CDR3 protein: CASVLRTGGSQPQHF. In DNA form, the CDR3 reads TGTGCCAGCGTATTAAGGACAGGGGGGTCTCAGCCCCAGCATTTT.